Listed here is a single T cell receptor beta chain. The antigen is not known. The sample is drawn from a study of early T cells in non-severe SARS-CoV-2 infection. Looking at the study overall: Bulk RNA isolated from unsorted whole blood underwent sequencing; chains were not paired. The study's findings and limits: Matches to VDJdb favored anti-spike CD8 responses and missed private and CD4 specificities.

The CDR3 is made up of 15 amino acids. Germline loops: CDR1 MDHEN, CDR2 SYDVKM. V lost 5 bases and J lost 5; bases outside the gene matches: 8. Each single cDNA molecule received a unique molecular identifier. TCRdb recomputed calls from the 5' RACE reads with MiXCR, one row per CDR3 protein. Here the sample spans 55,000 to 85,000 distinct CDR3 sequences, 9% to 10% being singletons. Specimen: whole blood, collected at baseline. This receptor was obtained from an adult who was a healthcare worker with PCR-confirmed SARS-CoV-2 infection or an uninfected control (not recorded which). This chain uses TRBV28 with TRBJ2-7; the match to TRBD1 covers 11 bases. The CDR3 DNA follows: TGTGCCAGCAGTACCAGGGACAGGGGGGCCCACGAGCAGTACTTC. This sequence encodes CASSTRDRGAHEQYF.